These T cell receptor beta chains were read from a single sample in a study of response to subunit inactivated influenza vaccine. TCRdb independently ran MiXCR on the RT-PCR reads; one entry per CDR3 protein. The table lists about 540,000 distinct CDR3 sequences, 20% to 25% of them singletons, with 2.5% to 3.5% in the top ten. These same records also appear under a second study, on T cells expressing NK-cell markers.

Here the sequenced sample was CD4+ T cells sorted from PBMCs, taken 11 to 12 days after vaccination. All receptors derive from a man aged 50-60 years who received an inactivated influenza vaccine. Each CDR3 is given with its conserved first and last residue. D genes are given only for firm matches. Where a row states a size, it is once, few, many or the class of an expanded clone; other rows omit it.

d_gene: TRBD2
v_gene: TRBV12-3/TRBV12-4
abundance: NA
j_gene: TRBJ2-5
CDR3aa: CASSHLAGGLQETQYF
CDR3nt: TGTGCCAGCAGTCACTTAGCGGGGGGCCTGCAAGAGACCCAGTACTTC

d_gene: NA
v_gene: TRBV29-1
abundance: NA
j_gene: TRBJ2-1
CDR3aa: CSVDIRGAYNEQFF
CDR3nt: TGCAGCGTTGACATAAGGGGGGCATACAATGAGCAGTTCTTC

d_gene: TRBD2
v_gene: TRBV7-2
abundance: NA
j_gene: TRBJ2-2
CDR3aa: CASSPTSGPGELFF
CDR3nt: TGTGCCAGCAGCCCCACTAGCGGTCCCGGGGAGCTGTTTTTT

d_gene: NA
v_gene: TRBV20-1
abundance: NA
j_gene: TRBJ2-7
CDR3aa: CSARAIGTSGPIQYF
CDR3nt: TGCAGTGCTAGAGCGATAGGGACCAGCGGCCCCATACAGTACTTC

d_gene: NA
v_gene: TRBV20-1
abundance: NA
j_gene: TRBJ1-1
CDR3aa: CSAPGVTEAFF
CDR3nt: TGCAGTGCACCGGGGGTCACTGAAGCTTTCTTT

d_gene: NA
v_gene: TRBV4-2
abundance: NA
j_gene: TRBJ2-1
CDR3aa: CASSQDTLRSSYNEQFF
CDR3nt: TGTGCCAGCAGCCAAGACACCCTACGGAGCTCCTACAATGAGCAGTTCTTC

d_gene: TRBD2
v_gene: TRBV7-9
abundance: NA
j_gene: TRBJ2-3
CDR3aa: CASSLITSGGSDTQYF
CDR3nt: TGTGCCAGCAGCTTAATAACTAGCGGGGGTTCAGATACGCAGTATTTT

d_gene: TRBD1
v_gene: TRBV28
abundance: NA
j_gene: TRBJ2-1
CDR3aa: CASSPPGQGGTEQFF
CDR3nt: TGTGCCAGCAGTCCCCCTGGACAGGGAGGAACTGAGCAGTTCTTC

d_gene: TRBD2
v_gene: TRBV5-1
abundance: few
j_gene: TRBJ2-3
CDR3aa: CASSLAWTSGGLTDTQYF
CDR3nt: TGCGCCAGCAGCTTGGCCTGGACTAGCGGGGGGCTCACAGATACGCAGTATTTT

d_gene: TRBD1
v_gene: TRBV2
abundance: NA
j_gene: TRBJ2-5
CDR3aa: CASSGDRTSQETQYF
CDR3nt: TGTGCCAGCAGCGGGGACAGAACCTCCCAAGAGACCCAGTACTTC

d_gene: NA
v_gene: TRBV30
abundance: NA
j_gene: TRBJ2-7
CDR3aa: CAWSVGLTYEQYF
CDR3nt: TGTGCCTGGAGTGTCGGGTTAACCTACGAGCAGTACTTC

d_gene: NA
v_gene: TRBV20-1
abundance: few
j_gene: TRBJ1-1
CDR3aa: CSASDLNTEAFF
CDR3nt: TGCAGTGCTAGTGACCTGAACACTGAAGCTTTCTTT

d_gene: TRBD2
v_gene: TRBV4-2
abundance: many
j_gene: TRBJ2-3
CDR3aa: CASSPGSSGGYTDTQYF
CDR3nt: TGTGCCAGCAGCCCTGGGTCTAGCGGGGGATACACAGATACGCAGTATTTT

d_gene: NA
v_gene: TRBV29-1
abundance: NA
j_gene: TRBJ2-3
CDR3aa: CSVGSLTDTQYF
CDR3nt: TGCAGCGTTGGATCTCTGACAGATACGCAGTATTTT

d_gene: TRBD1
v_gene: TRBV5-1
abundance: NA
j_gene: TRBJ1-3
CDR3aa: CASSLGTGQRRAGGNTIYF
CDR3nt: TGCGCCAGCAGCTTGGGTACGGGACAGCGACGGGCGGGAGGAAACACCATATATTTT

d_gene: NA
v_gene: TRBV6-5
abundance: NA
j_gene: TRBJ1-2
CDR3aa: CASSYSGEPDYGYTF
CDR3nt: TGTGCCAGCAGTTACTCGGGGGAACCGGACTATGGCTACACCTTC

d_gene: NA
v_gene: TRBV6-5
abundance: few
j_gene: TRBJ1-6
CDR3aa: CASSYSSNNSPLHF
CDR3nt: TGTGCCAGCAGTTACTCATCCAATAATTCACCCCTCCACTTT